This entry features one T cell receptor (beta chain) sequence. This sample is part of a study of blood T cell repertoires in COVID-19. The data were produced by immunoSEQ multiplex PCR, yet TCRdb's version contains in-frame clones alone and is incomplete. The top ten hold 4.3% of the sample, which has fewer than 500,000 clones, 85% to 90% seen once. Germline CDR1 is SGDLS and CDR2 is YYNGEE. The CDR3 spans 16 residues. V shed 2 bases and J shed 4 bases, with 15 bases lying between them. Sequenced input: peripheral blood. This sequence was found in a woman aged 25 to 45 with acute or convalescent COVID-19. This chain uses TRBV9 with TRBJ2-2; perhaps TRBD2 as D (6 bases). The CDR3 DNA is TGTGCCAGCAGCGTCCAACCCGGGCGGGGCACCGGGGAGCTGTTTTTT. Translated, it gives CASSVQPGRGTGELFF. Full variable domain (outside the CDR3, taken from reference TRBV9 and TRBJ2-2): DSGVTQTPKHLITATGQRVTLRCSPRSGDLSVYWYQQSLDQGLQFLIQYYNGEERAKGNILERFSAQQFPDLHSELNLSSLELGDSALYFCASSVQPGRGTGELFFGEGSRLTVL.